A single sample is the source of the 9 T cell receptor beta chains below, sequenced in a study of OX40 agonist ivuxolimab in advanced cancers. Sequencing used immunoSEQ multiplex PCR; TCRdb keeps in-frame clones, though not all of them. This table holds tens of thousands of clones, 70% to 90% found once. Sample: CD4+ or CD8+ T cells sorted from blood, taken in a trial of the OX40 agonist ivuxolimab. The receptor source for this set is an adult with an advanced solid tumor such as melanoma, head and neck, liver or kidney cancer.

The chain's CDR3 is CASSLDVRPVGEKLFF. CDR3 in DNA: TGTGCCAGCAGCTTAGATGTGCGTCCGGTTGGGGAAAAACTGTTTTTT. The genes are TRBV5-6 and TRBJ1-4; D call uncertain. From germline, CDR1 is SGHDT and CDR2 YYEEEE. Trimming left V 2 bases short and J 8 bases short, with 19 bases between. The CDR3 covers 16 residues.

The sample holds a few counts of this clone. This chain links TRBV10-3 with TRBJ1-5; no definite D call. The CDR3 extends over 11 amino acids. The V gene lost 5 bases and the J gene lost 1 base, with 0 bases spanning the gap. Germline assignment: CDR1 ENHRY and CDR2 SYGVKD. Here the CDR3 reads CAISSNQPQHF. The DNA of the CDR3 is TGTGCCATCAGTAGCAATCAGCCCCAGCATTTT.

V and J are TRBV5-6 and TRBJ2-4, with no clear D. Germline values: CDR1 SGHDT, CDR2 YYEEEE. The CDR3 spans 16 residues. Trimming left V 4 bases short and J 0 bases short, with 14 bases between. The CDR3 DNA reads as TGTGCCAGCAGCCCCGTGGGCATAATAGCCAAAAACATTCAGTACTTC. Translation: CASSPVGIIAKNIQYF.

The chain carries TRBV6-5 and TRBJ2-3; D unresolved. This CDR3 contains 15 residues. Per the germline V gene, CDR1 is MNHEY and CDR2 is SVGAGI. Between the trimmed V and J ends, which lost 2 bases and 5 bases, there was a span of 14 bases. The chain's CDR3 is CASSYGKALKDTQYF. Here the CDR3 DNA reads TGTGCCAGCAGTTACGGAAAGGCCCTCAAAGATACGCAGTATTTT.

The chain has TRBV11-3 and TRBJ2-2, with 7 bases identical to TRBD2. CDR3 length: 17 amino acids. Losses at the gene ends were 5 bases for V and 3 bases for J; bases not matched to a gene: 12. Germline CDR1 reads SGHNT; CDR2 reads YENEEA. CDR3 nucleotide sequence: TGTGCCAGCAGCCCCGAGCGGGGAATTGGGGACACCGGGGAGCTGTTTTTT. Its protein product is CASSPERGIGDTGELFF.

This rearrangement joins TRBV5-4 to TRBJ2-7; no definite D call. Germline V CDR1 and CDR2: SGHNT, YYREEE (reference sequence). V was cut by 4 bases and J by 2 bases, with 7 bases left in between. CDR3 length: 12 amino acids. The CDR3 here is CASSLGTYEQYF. CDR3 coding DNA: TGTGCCAGCAGCCTGGGCACCTACGAGCAGTACTTC. Drawing the rest from reference TRBV5-4 and TRBJ2-7, the complete variable domain is ETGVTQSPTHLIKTRGQQVTLRCSSQSGHNTVSWYQQALGQGPQFIFQYYREEENGRGNFPPRFSGLQFPNYSSELNVNALELDDSALYLCASSLGTYEQYFGPGTRLTVT.

The chain joins TRBV11-2 to TRBJ1-2; D gene unclear. Trimming took 8 bases from V and 7 from J, leaving 20 bases between them. CDR3 length: 14 residues. Germline values: CDR1 SGHAT, CDR2 FQNNGV. CDR3 residues: CASGAEGRISGYTF. Here the CDR3 DNA reads TGTGCCAGCGGAGCAGAGGGAAGGATTAGTGGCTACACCTTC.

The V call is TRBV9, the J call TRBJ1-2; D is perhaps TRBD1 (6 bases). This CDR3 region has 14 residues. Trimming left V 3 bases short and J 2 bases short, with 11 bases between. Germline CDR1 and CDR2: SGDLS and YYNGEE. The CDR3 protein is CASSAGTHNYGYTF. DNA of the CDR3: TGTGCCAGCAGCGCCGGGACACACAACTATGGCTACACCTTC.

The J gene is TRBJ2-7, the V gene TRBV9; D is possibly TRBD1 (6 bases). CDR3 length: 13 amino acids. Germline CDR1 is SGDLS and CDR2 is YYNGEE. Trimming pared 3 bases from V and 6 bases from J, leaving 13 bases between. The CDR3 region is CASSAPNRVEQYF. The CDR3 DNA is TGTGCCAGCAGCGCCCCAAACAGGGTCGAGCAGTACTTC.